This TCR beta chain is from a study of CD8+CD57+ T cells in acquired aplastic anemia. Study details: Roughly 3 ug was the average amount of DNA from sorted CD4+ and CD8+ cells. Notes on the study in general: In CD8+ cells, Simpson's diversity showed no significant difference between patients and controls. Comparison of patients with controls identified approximately 28 shared CD8+ CDR3 sequences.

This clonotype appeared a few times. Its antigen remains unknown. The ends lost 4 bases at V and 5 bases at J; junction bases unmatched: 19. The CDR3 consists of 17 residues. Looked up from germline, CDR1 is SQVTM and CDR2 is ANQGSEA. The study profiled TCR beta VDJ and CDR3 using genomic DNA as template. TCRdb re-analysed the reads in MiXCR, keeping a single row per CDR3 protein. In the table there are 200,000 or so distinct CDR3 sequences, 64% of which are singletons. The sample was sorted CD4+, CD8+, or CD8+CD57+ T cells (not recorded which) from PBMCs. The chain has TRBV29-1 and TRBJ1-1, with 7 positions matching TRBD1. The sequence came from a human donor with severe aplastic anemia or a healthy control (not recorded which). The chain's CDR3 is CSVGGVGTEDLGTEAFF. CDR3 sequence (DNA): TGCAGCGTTGGCGGGGTAGGGACAGAAGACTTGGGAACTGAAGCTTTCTTT.